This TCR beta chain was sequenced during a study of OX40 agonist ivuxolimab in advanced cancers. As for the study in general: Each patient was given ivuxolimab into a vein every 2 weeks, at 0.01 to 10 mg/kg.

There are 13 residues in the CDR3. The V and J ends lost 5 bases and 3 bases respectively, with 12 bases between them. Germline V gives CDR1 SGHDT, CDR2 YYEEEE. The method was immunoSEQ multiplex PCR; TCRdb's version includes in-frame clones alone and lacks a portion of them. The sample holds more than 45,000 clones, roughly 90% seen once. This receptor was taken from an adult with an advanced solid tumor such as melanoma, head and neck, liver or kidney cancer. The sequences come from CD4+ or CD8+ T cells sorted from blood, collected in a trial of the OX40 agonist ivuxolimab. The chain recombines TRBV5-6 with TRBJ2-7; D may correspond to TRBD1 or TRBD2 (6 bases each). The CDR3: CASSSGGGYEQYF. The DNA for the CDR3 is TGTGCCAGCAGTTCTGGAGGGGGCTACGAGCAGTACTTC.